The present T cell receptor (beta chain) was sequenced within a study of CD8+CD57+ T cells in acquired aplastic anemia (dated by TCRdb to the late 2010s). Study-level background: On average, sorted CD4+ and CD8+ cells yielded 3 to 4 ug of extracted DNA, with a range of 0.2 to 27.4 ug. CD8+CD57+ expansion was defined as a frequency above the mean frequency observed in healthy subjects. The full study reports these points: Around 27 CD8+ CDR3 sequences were found to be shared between patients and controls, but these sequences appeared to be highly expressed in patients and within the immunodominant clones of the patients. Patients and healthy controls showed no significant difference in CD8+ Simpson's diversity (P=0.060).

The patients picked for sequencing were ones in whom flow cytometry had shown an expansion of CD8+CD57+ cells. Every patient had severe acquired aplastic anemia, diagnosed using the International Study of Aplastic Anemia and Agranulocytosis and Camitta criteria. At the time blood was sampled, none of the patients had received any therapy. In the study, sorted CD4+ and CD8+ blood T cells from patients with severe aplastic anemia and from healthy subjects underwent deep sequencing of TCR repertoires. In the USA, patient enrollment took place under clinicaltrials.gov protocols 00001620, 01623167, 00001397, 00071045, 00081523 and 00961064. Ficoll-Paque density gradient centrifugation was used to isolate peripheral blood mononuclear cells. Before DNA was extracted, CD4+ and CD8+ T cells were sorted using either FACS or magnetic beads. Genomic DNA served as template for TCR beta VDJ combination and CDR3 sequence profiling. An Illumina HiSeq 2000 was used for TCR repertoire sequencing. For the original study's pipeline: TRBV/TRBJ rearrangement plots, CDR3 size and DJ length profiles, and Simpson's diversity index were used to evaluate the repertoires. The immunodominant clone was defined as the most abundant DNA sequence in deep sequencing data. CDR3 amino acid sequences were checked for sharing across subjects and were also compared against the VDJdb database and published repertoires. TCRdb trimmed the raw reads at Q25, called clones with MiXCR and kept productive beta chains. When rows share a CDR3 protein, they turn into one entry using the most common DNA and genes. Here the V and J calls rest on TCRdb's processing, not on the authors' analysis. The sample yields about 200,000 distinct CDR3 sequences; roughly 60% were counted once. The ten largest clones take up about three fifths of the sample.

Remarks on this clonotype: The antigen it binds to is not known. The sample holds no much larger clone one base away, and base qualities are not on file.

CDR1 and CDR2 are drawn from the germline V gene: SNHLY, FYNNEI. Inclusive of the bounding cysteine and phenylalanine, the CDR3 is 14 residues long. Of all the DNA, just the CDR3 is kept, 42 bases in frame from base 1. V is pared back by 2 bases and J by 0 bases, with 7 bases lying between the germline termini. The rearrangement combines TRBV2 with TRBJ1-1; the D gene cannot be named for sure. Sequenced input: sorted CD4+, CD8+, or CD8+CD57+ T cells (not recorded which) from PBMCs. This clonotype was obtained from a human donor with aplastic anemia. In nucleotide form, the sequence is TGTGCCAGCAGTGAACCCAAAATGAACACTGAAGCTTTCTTT. Translated, it gives CASSEPKMNTEAFF.